These 19 T cell receptor beta chains were all obtained from the same sample, sequenced in a study of OX40 agonist ivuxolimab in advanced cancers. Some clones are missing from TCRdb's copy, which holds only in-frame ones; the method was immunoSEQ multiplex PCR. This table holds 100,000 to 150,000 clones, about 93% found once. Sequencing was performed on CD4+ or CD8+ T cells sorted from blood, taken in a trial of the OX40 agonist ivuxolimab. These receptor sequences come from an adult with an advanced solid tumor such as melanoma, head and neck, liver or kidney cancer.

This rearrangement joins TRBV27 to TRBJ2-5; 12 bases map to TRBD2. Germline assignment: CDR1 MNHEY and CDR2 SMNVEV (reference sequence). The CDR3 has 16 amino acids. J gave up 2 bases and V 6 bases, and 7 bases lay outside the gene matches. The CDR3 spells CASSSWTSGDQETQYF. The CDR3 region has the DNA TGTGCCAGCAGCTCCTGGACTAGCGGGGATCAAGAGACCCAGTACTTC.

The gene calls are TRBV18 and TRBJ2-7; no reliable D call. V lost 3 bases and J lost 0, with 12 bases in between. There are 15 residues in the CDR3. Germline V gene data show CDR1 as KGHSH and CDR2 as LQKENI. CDR3 residues: CASSPSDASSYEQYF. Written as DNA, the CDR3 is TGTGCCAGCTCACCGTCGGACGCCAGCTCCTACGAGCAGTACTTC.

V gene TRBV29-1 combines with J gene TRBJ1-1; maybe TRBD1 (5 bases). CDR3 length: 14 residues. Trimming pared 4 bases from V and 0 bases from J, leaving 12 bases between. CDR1 SQVTM and CDR2 ANQGSEA come from the germline V gene. The CDR3 DNA is TGCAGCGTTGTGAGACAGACCATGAACACTGAAGCTTTCTTT. Protein sequence: CSVVRQTMNTEAFF.

This chain links TRBV7-2 with TRBJ2-2; D tentatively reads TRBD1 or TRBD2 (5 bases each). V lost 5 bases and J lost 0, with 16 bases in between. This CDR3 region has 17 residues. Germline V gene data show CDR1 as SGHTA and CDR2 as FQGNSA. This CDR3 reads CASSPWGRHANTGELFF. In DNA form, the CDR3 reads TGTGCCAGCAGCCCCTGGGGGAGACACGCGAACACCGGGGAGCTGTTTTTT.

The CDR3 DNA sequence: TGTGCCAGCAGCTCAGGGCTAGCGGGAGTCGGTGAGCAGTTCTTC. Its protein is CASSSGLAGVGEQFF. The chain recombines TRBV7-9 with TRBJ2-1; TRBD2 matches 10 bases. The junction had 9 bases not matched to a gene; V was cut back by 4 bases and J by 9 bases. Germline CDR1 is SEHNR and CDR2 is FQNEAQ (reference sequence). The CDR3 has 15 amino acids. The whole variable domain, filled in from reference TRBV7-9 and TRBJ2-1, reads DTGVSQNPRHKITKRGQNVTFRCDPISEHNRLYWYRQTLGQGPEFLTYFQNEAQLEKSRLLSDRFSAERPKGSFSTLEIQRTEQGDSAMYLCASSSGLAGVGEQFFGPGTRLTVL.

The gene calls are TRBV21-1 and TRBJ1-5; TRBD1 is the table's D call, not checked against the DNA. TRBV21-1 is tagged as a pseudogene. The CDR3 length is 15 residues. CDR3 coding DNA: TGTGCCAGCAGCAGCCTGGGACAGGGGTTGCAGCCCCAGCATTTT. This encodes CASSSLGQGLQPQHF.

This chain uses TRBV30 with TRBJ1-5; D gene unclear. V was clipped by 0 bases and J by 0 bases, with 6 bases between them. From germline, CDR1 is GTSNPN and CDR2 SVGIG (reference sequence). The CDR3 extends over 14 amino acids. The CDR3 reads CAWSVRYSNQPQHF. CDR3 coding DNA: TGTGCCTGGAGTGTCAGATATAGCAATCAGCCCCAGCATTTT.

J is TRBJ1-1 and V is TRBV19; D is unclear. V was trimmed by 3 bases and J by 6 bases, leaving 11 bases between them. The CDR3 runs 13 residues. The germline gives CDR1 LNHDA, CDR2 SQIVND (reference sequence). DNA for the CDR3: TGTGCCAGTAGTATCATCCGGCAGGCTGAAGCTTTCTTT. This gives the protein CASSIIRQAEAFF.

V and J are TRBV11-1 and TRBJ2-5; D not certain. The germline gives CDR1 SGHAT, CDR2 FQDESV (reference sequence). The V and J ends lost 2 bases and 0 bases respectively, with 10 bases between them. There are 15 residues in the CDR3. For the CDR3, the DNA is TGTGCCAGCAGCTTATCGTTCGGGTACCAAGAGACCCAGTACTTC. Translating gives CASSLSFGYQETQYF.

The rearrangement uses TRBV9 and TRBJ2-3; D is undetermined. The CDR3 length is 13 residues. V lost 4 bases and J lost 4, with 10 bases in between. Germline V gene data show CDR1 as SGDLS and CDR2 as YYNGEE. CDR3 loop: CASSMTQADTQYF. The CDR3 nucleotides are TGTGCCAGCAGCATGACCCAGGCAGATACGCAGTATTTT. Using reference TRBV9 and TRBJ2-3 for the parts outside the CDR3, the full variable domain is DSGVTQTPKHLITATGQRVTLRCSPRSGDLSVYWYQQSLDQGLQFLIQYYNGEERAKGNILERFSAQQFPDLHSELNLSSLELGDSALYFCASSMTQADTQYFGPGTRLTVL.

The chain recombines TRBV9 with TRBJ2-2; D may be TRBD2 (5 bases). This CDR3 comprises 16 residues. Germline CDR1 SGDLS, CDR2 YYNGEE. The V gene lost 0 bases and the J gene lost 1 base, with 10 bases spanning the gap. The CDR3 loop is CASSVGLALNTGELFF. CDR3 bases: TGTGCCAGCAGCGTAGGGCTAGCCCTGAACACCGGGGAGCTGTTTTTT.

The V call is TRBV7-9, the J call TRBJ1-4; D unclear. CDR1 is SEHNR, CDR2 FQNEAQ, per germline (reference sequence). Trimming pared 2 bases from V and 5 bases from J, leaving 9 bases between. The CDR3 totals 14 residues. In nucleotides, the CDR3 is TGTGCCAGCAGCTTAAGAGTGGAGAATGAAAAACTGTTTTTT. Its protein is CASSLRVENEKLFF.

The CDR3 loop reads CASSLGIYNEQFF. The CDR3 nucleotides read TGTGCCAGCAGCTTAGGGATTTACAATGAGCAGTTCTTC. The chain combines TRBV11-2 with TRBJ2-1; D unclear. The V gene lost 1 base and the J gene lost 4 bases, with 5 bases spanning the gap. This CDR3 has 13 amino acids. The germline V gene encodes CDR1 SGHAT and CDR2 FQNNGV.

V is TRBV6-6 and J is TRBJ1-2; TRBD1 is a possible D gene (5 bases). The CDR3 runs 14 residues. From germline, CDR1 is MNHNY and CDR2 SVGAGI (reference sequence). With 3 bases removed from V and 8 bases from J, the gap between germline ends came to 16 bases. Here the CDR3 DNA reads TGTGCCAGCAGTTATTTACTAGGAGGGGTCGGCTACACCTTC. The encoded protein is CASSYLLGGVGYTF.

This chain links TRBV10-1 with TRBJ2-3, with 8 positions matching TRBD1. Germline V CDR1 and CDR2: WNHNN, SYGVQD (reference sequence). The CDR3 runs 13 residues. V lost 5 bases, J lost 4 bases, and 2 bases stayed unmatched. The CDR3 nucleotides read TGCGCCAGCAGTTCACAGGGGGCAGATACGCAGTATTTT. Encoded protein: CASSSQGADTQYF.

The rearrangement links TRBV18 to TRBJ2-7, with 8 bases identical to TRBD1. Germline V CDR1 and CDR2: KGHSH, LQKENI. The trim removed 3 bases at V and 4 bases at J, leaving 2 bases unmatched. CDR3 size: 13 residues. The CDR3 nucleotides are TGTGCCAGCTCACCGGGACAGGAATACGAGCAGTACTTC. Translated: CASSPGQEYEQYF.

The chain links TRBV10-3 to TRBJ2-7; tentative D call: TRBD1 (7 bases). Per germline, CDR1 ENHRY and CDR2 SYGVKD. V shed 4 bases and J shed 4 bases, with 17 bases lying between them. The CDR3 consists of 15 residues. The CDR3 protein is CAISVLGGAGYEQYF. The CDR3 DNA sequence: TGTGCCATCAGTGTATTAGGGGGCGCGGGGTACGAGCAGTACTTC.

The rearrangement uses TRBV9 and TRBJ1-1; D is possibly TRBD1 (5 bases). Trimming removed 3 bases from V and 11 bases from J, with 14 bases in between. This CDR3 comprises 12 residues. Germline V lookup: CDR1 SGDLS, CDR2 YYNGEE. The CDR3 DNA is TGTGCCAGCAGCGCGACAACGGGGGGGGCTTTCTTT. Translating gives CASSATTGGAFF.

The rearrangement joins TRBV9 to TRBJ2-3; possibly TRBD2 for D (5 bases). This CDR3 spans 17 amino acids. Germline assignment: CDR1 SGDLS and CDR2 YYNGEE. V was pared by 0 bases and J by 0 bases, with 14 bases between. CDR3 residues: CASSVGRVTTSTDTQYF. CDR3 bases: TGTGCCAGCAGCGTAGGGCGGGTCACAACTAGCACAGATACGCAGTATTTT. The full variable domain, its missing parts supplied by reference TRBV9 and TRBJ2-3, is DSGVTQTPKHLITATGQRVTLRCSPRSGDLSVYWYQQSLDQGLQFLIQYYNGEERAKGNILERFSAQQFPDLHSELNLSSLELGDSALYFCASSVGRVTTSTDTQYFGPGTRLTVL.